The 10 T cell receptor beta chains presented below share a single source sample, sequenced in a study of blood T cell repertoires in COVID-19. Generated by immunoSEQ multiplex PCR, the TCRdb table keeps only in-frame clones and is missing some. The sample shows under 300,000 clones, under 90% of them seen only once. The sample consisted of PBMCs or T cells enriched from blood (not recorded which). The receptors derive from a man younger than 35 who had recovered from COVID-19.

The CDR3 spells CASSLIKAINQPQHF. The CDR3 DNA is TGTGCCAGCAGTTTAATAAAAGCGATCAATCAGCCCCAGCATTTT. V is TRBV27 and J is TRBJ1-5, with unresolved D. Trimming pared 2 bases from V and 3 bases from J, leaving 11 bases between. CDR1 is MNHEY and CDR2 is SMNVEV in the germline V gene (reference sequence). The CDR3 runs to 15 residues.

The chain combines TRBV27 with TRBJ1-1; D perhaps matches TRBD1 (5 bases). The length of the CDR3 is 14 residues. The germline V gene encodes CDR1 MNHEY and CDR2 SMNVEV (reference sequence). The V and J ends lost 4 bases and 0 bases respectively, with 9 bases between them. The DNA for the CDR3 is TGTGCCAGCAGTTCCCCAGGGATGAACACTGAAGCTTTCTTT. Translated, it gives CASSSPGMNTEAFF.

The CDR3 reads CASSSHGQGGTYEQYF. The CDR3 coding sequence is TGTGCCAGCAGCTCCCACGGACAGGGGGGTACCTACGAGCAGTACTTC. This sequence joins TRBV7-8 and TRBJ2-7; TRBD1 matches 10 bases. Germline lookup yields CDR1 SGHVS and CDR2 FQNEAQ. The CDR3 runs to 16 residues. After removal of 4 bases from V and 2 bases from J, the junction contained 8 bases not matched to a gene.

The chain uses TRBV10-1 and TRBJ1-2, with D possibly TRBD1 on 6 matching bases. Trimming removed 6 bases at V and 5 bases at J, with 13 bases between. This CDR3 is 13 amino acids long. CDR1 and CDR2 from the germline V gene are WNHNN and SYGVQD (reference sequence). As DNA, the CDR3 is TGCGCCAGCAGCCGGGACATTGGATATGGCTACACCTTC. It translates to CASSRDIGYGYTF.

V and J are TRBV12-1 and TRBJ2-7; TRBD2 is the table's D call and was not checked against the DNA. TRBV12-1 is a documented pseudogene. This CDR3 has 15 amino acids. The CDR3 bases are TGTGCCAGCAGCCCGGGACTAGCGGGATCCTACGAGCAGTACTTC. It encodes CASSPGLAGSYEQYF.

The chain recombines TRBV7-6 with TRBJ2-1; 8 nucleotides align to TRBD1. V lost 0 bases and J lost 6; bases outside the gene matches: 4. CDR1 and CDR2 (germline): SGHVS, FNYEAQ. CDR3 length: 15 amino acids. CDR3: CASSLAPTGGNEQFF. The DNA for the CDR3 is TGTGCCAGCAGCTTAGCTCCCACAGGGGGCAATGAGCAGTTCTTC. The whole variable domain, filled in from reference TRBV7-6 and TRBJ2-1, reads GAGVSQSPRYKVTKRGQDVALRCDPISGHVSLYWYRQALGQGPEFLTYFNYEAQQDKSGLPNDRFSAERPEGSISTLTIQRTEQRDSAMYRCASSLAPTGGNEQFFGPGTRLTVL.

J is TRBJ1-1 and V is TRBV19, with D tentatively TRBD1 (5 bases). The CDR3 contains 13 residues. Between the trimmed V and J ends, which lost 7 bases and 7 bases, there was a span of 16 bases. Germline loops: CDR1 LNHDA, CDR2 SQIVND (reference sequence). CDR3 residues: CASTLVSGFEAFF. CDR3 DNA: TGTGCCAGTACCCTCGTTTCAGGGTTTGAAGCTTTCTTT.

CDR3 residues: CASSSFDTSGNTIYF. DNA for the CDR3: TGCGCCAGCAGCTCTTTCGACACCTCTGGAAACACCATATATTTT. The chain recombines TRBV4-1 with TRBJ1-3; unclear D gene. CDR3 length: 15 residues. V was clipped by 5 bases and J by 0 bases, with 11 bases between them. Germline CDR1 MGHRA, CDR2 YSYEKL.

This clone was found once. The chain recombines TRBV13 with TRBJ1-5; the D gene is possibly TRBD1 (6 bases). The CDR3 is made up of 13 amino acids. V was trimmed by 5 bases and J by 5 bases, leaving 10 bases between them. CDR1 and CDR2 (germline): PRHDT, FYEKMQ (reference sequence). The CDR3 coding sequence is TGTGCCAGCAGCATGGGGGGGCATCAGCCCCAGCATTTT. Translated: CASSMGGHQPQHF.

V and J are TRBV2 and TRBJ1-4; TRBD1 is a possible D gene (6 bases). Germline values: CDR1 SNHLY, CDR2 FYNNEI. Trimming removed 6 bases at V and 8 bases at J, with 22 bases between. The CDR3 is 16 amino acids. The CDR3 region has the DNA TGTGCCAGCAGACCGGGACACAACTCAAATGGAGAAAAACTGTTTTTT. It specifies CASRPGHNSNGEKLFF.